A selection of T cell receptor beta chains follows, all from one sample in a study of T cell repertoires in ileal Crohn's disease. The method was immunoSEQ multiplex PCR; TCRdb's version includes in-frame clones alone and lacks a portion of them. Of approximately 15,000 clones in the sample, under 80% were seen once. The sample comprised ileal tissue. These receptor sequences come from an adult with Crohn's disease. CDR3s include the opening cysteine and the closing phenylalanine or tryptophan. A D gene is named only where the DNA matches it firmly. Clone size appears in some rows only: once, few, many, or a class for an expanded clone.

>TRBV2|-|TRBJ2-5|TRBD2
CASSHASGGASETQYF
TGTGCCAGCAGTCATGCTAGCGGGGGGGCCTCAGAGACCCAGTACTTC
>TRBV6-4|-|TRBJ1-1|TRBD1
CASREDRVGPEAFF
TGTGCCAGCAGAGAGGACAGGGTAGGTCCTGAAGCTTTCTTT
>TRBV5-1|-|TRBJ2-1|-
CASSLEGQLYNEQFF
TGCGCCAGCAGCTTGGAGGGACAACTATACAATGAGCAGTTCTTC
>TRBV13|-|TRBJ2-1|-
CASSPPQGYEQFF
TGTGCCAGCAGCCCCCCACAGGGCTATGAGCAGTTCTTC
>TRBV10-3|-|TRBJ2-1|-
CAITRSGEQFF
TGTGCCATCACTCGCAGCGGTGAGCAGTTCTTC
>TRBV30|once|TRBJ2-4|TRBD1
CAWSPGTADIQYF
TGTGCCTGGAGTCCCGGGACAGCAGACATTCAGTACTTC
>TRBV19|-|TRBJ2-7|TRBD2
CASSKAGGDEQYF
TGTGCCAGTAGTAAAGCGGGGGGCGATGAGCAGTACTTC
>TRBV14|-|TRBJ2-4|TRBD2
CASSPPGLAGGKNIQYF
TGTGCCAGCAGCCCCCCGGGACTAGCGGGCGGGAAAAACATTCAGTACTTC
>TRBV15|-|TRBJ2-1|-
CATSRVNEGGNEQFF
TGTGCCACCAGCAGAGTAAATGAAGGGGGCAATGAGCAGTTCTTC
>TRBV27|-|TRBJ2-7|TRBD2
CASSPGLADYEQYF
TGTGCCAGCAGTCCTGGACTAGCGGACTACGAGCAGTACTTC
>TRBV2|-|TRBJ2-4|-
CASRDAGVGIQYF
TGTGCCAGCAGGGATGCAGGGGTCGGCATTCAGTACTTC
>TRBV28|few|TRBJ2-1|-
CASSGNRDQFF
TGTGCCAGCAGTGGCAACAGGGACCAGTTCTTC
>TRBV6-4|-|TRBJ1-1|-
CASRPDRLGTEAFF
TGTGCCAGCAGACCCGACAGGTTGGGCACTGAAGCTTTCTTT
>TRBV18|-|TRBJ2-3|-
CASSPTGRTDTQYF
TGTGCCAGCTCACCCACAGGGCGCACAGATACGCAGTATTTT
>TRBV10-3|once|TRBJ1-5|-
CAISWSGDQPQHF
TGTGCCATCAGTTGGTCGGGGGACCAGCCCCAGCATTTT
>TRBV5-1|-|TRBJ2-5|TRBD2
CASSLTGTSGETQYF
TGCGCCAGCAGTCTAACAGGGACTAGCGGGGAGACCCAGTACTTC
>TRBV4-1|-|TRBJ1-5|-
CASSQDGSPNQPQHF
TGCGCCAGCAGCCAAGATGGGAGTCCCAATCAGCCCCAGCATTTT
>TRBV7-8|-|TRBJ2-1|TRBD2
CASRRAGGLHNEQFF
TGTGCCAGCAGAAGAGCGGGAGGCCTTCACAATGAGCAGTTCTTC
>TRBV6-5|-|TRBJ1-2|TRBD1
CASSYRTGVKGGYTF
TGTGCCAGCAGTTACCGGACAGGGGTTAAAGGTGGCTACACCTTC
>TRBV25-1|-|TRBJ1-2|-
CASSTSRYGYTF
TGTGCCAGCAGTACCTCCCGGTATGGCTACACCTTC
>TRBV5-1|-|TRBJ1-1|-
CASSPGDMGREAFF
TGCGCCAGCAGCCCCGGTGACATGGGTCGAGAAGCTTTCTTT
>TRBV5-1|-|TRBJ2-4|TRBD1
CASSGRQGQDIQYF
TGCGCCAGCAGCGGCCGACAGGGGCAGGACATTCAGTACTTC
>TRBV2|-|TRBJ1-4|-
CASSGSGQANEKLFF
TGTGCCAGCAGTGGCAGTGGGCAAGCTAATGAAAAACTGTTTTTT
>TRBV5-1|-|TRBJ1-5|TRBD1
CASSPSGGLNQPQHF
TGCGCCAGCAGCCCTTCAGGGGGCCTCAATCAGCCCCAGCATTTT
>TRBV2|few|TRBJ1-1|TRBD1
CASSENARGQAFF
TGTGCCAGCAGTGAAAATGCCAGGGGGCAAGCTTTCTTT
>TRBV28|-|TRBJ1-2|-
CASNPLSRATGGGYTF
TGTGCCAGCAATCCCCTTTCCCGGGCCACGGGGGGTGGCTACACCTTC
>TRBV10-2|-|TRBJ1-5|-
CASSATAGPQHF
TGCGCCAGCAGTGCTACAGCGGGGCCCCAGCATTTT
>TRBV6-1|-|TRBJ2-7|-
CASSRTYPTYEQYF
TGTGCCAGCAGTCGGACTTATCCTACCTACGAGCAGTACTTC
>TRBV5-1|-|TRBJ2-5|TRBD2
CASSFLLAGGETQYF
TGCGCCAGCAGCTTTTTACTAGCGGGAGGAGAGACCCAGTACTTC